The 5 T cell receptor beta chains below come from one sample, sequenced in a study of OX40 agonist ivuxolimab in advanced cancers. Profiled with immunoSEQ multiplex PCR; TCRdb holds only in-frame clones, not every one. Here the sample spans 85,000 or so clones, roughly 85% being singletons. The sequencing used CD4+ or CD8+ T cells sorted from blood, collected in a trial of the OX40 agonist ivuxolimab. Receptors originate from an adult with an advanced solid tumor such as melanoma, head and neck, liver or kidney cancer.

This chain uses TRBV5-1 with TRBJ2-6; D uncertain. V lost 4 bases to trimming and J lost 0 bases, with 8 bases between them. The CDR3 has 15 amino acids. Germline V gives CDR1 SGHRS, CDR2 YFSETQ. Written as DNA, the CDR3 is TGCGCCAGCAGCGTACAGAGCTCTGGGGCCAACGTCCTGACTTTC. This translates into CASSVQSSGANVLTF.

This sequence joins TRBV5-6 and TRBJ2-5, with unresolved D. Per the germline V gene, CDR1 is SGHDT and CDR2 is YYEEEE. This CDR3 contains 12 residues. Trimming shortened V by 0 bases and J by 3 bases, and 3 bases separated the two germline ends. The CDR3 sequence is CASSLGEETQYF. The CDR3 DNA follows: TGTGCCAGCAGCTTGGGAGAAGAGACCCAGTACTTC.

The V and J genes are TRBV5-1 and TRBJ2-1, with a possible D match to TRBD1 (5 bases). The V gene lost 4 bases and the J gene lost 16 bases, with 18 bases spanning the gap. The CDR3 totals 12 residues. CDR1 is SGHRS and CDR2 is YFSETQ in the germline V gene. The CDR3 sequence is CASSPGSRVNFF. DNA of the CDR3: TGCGCCAGCAGCCCTGGTAGCAGGGTTAACTTCTTC.

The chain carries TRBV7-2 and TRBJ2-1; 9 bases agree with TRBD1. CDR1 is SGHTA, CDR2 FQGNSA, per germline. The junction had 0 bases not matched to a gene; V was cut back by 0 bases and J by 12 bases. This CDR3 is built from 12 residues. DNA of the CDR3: TGTGCCAGCAGCTTAGCGGACAGGGGGCAGTTCTTC. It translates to CASSLADRGQFF.

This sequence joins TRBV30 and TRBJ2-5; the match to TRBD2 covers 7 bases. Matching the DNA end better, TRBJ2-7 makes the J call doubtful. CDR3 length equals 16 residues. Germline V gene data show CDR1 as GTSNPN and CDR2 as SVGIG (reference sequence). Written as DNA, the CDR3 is TGTGCCTGGAGTGTTCGCCTAGCGGCTAGCTCCTACGAGCAGTACTTC. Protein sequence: CAWSVRLAASSYEQYF.